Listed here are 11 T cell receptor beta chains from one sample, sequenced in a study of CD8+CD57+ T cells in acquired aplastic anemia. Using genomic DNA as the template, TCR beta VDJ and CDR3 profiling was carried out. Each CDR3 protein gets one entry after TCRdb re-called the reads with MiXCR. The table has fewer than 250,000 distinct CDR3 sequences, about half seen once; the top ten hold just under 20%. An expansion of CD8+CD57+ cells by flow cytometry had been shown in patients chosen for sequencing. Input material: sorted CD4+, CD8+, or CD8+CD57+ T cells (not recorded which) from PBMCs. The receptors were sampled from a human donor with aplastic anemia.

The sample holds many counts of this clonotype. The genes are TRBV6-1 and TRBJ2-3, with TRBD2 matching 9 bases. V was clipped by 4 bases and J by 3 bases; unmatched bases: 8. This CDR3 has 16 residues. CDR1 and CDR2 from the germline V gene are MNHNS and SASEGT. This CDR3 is CASSVRYSGGTDTQYF. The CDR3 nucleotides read TGTGCCAGCAGTGTACGTTATAGCGGGGGAACAGATACGCAGTATTTT.

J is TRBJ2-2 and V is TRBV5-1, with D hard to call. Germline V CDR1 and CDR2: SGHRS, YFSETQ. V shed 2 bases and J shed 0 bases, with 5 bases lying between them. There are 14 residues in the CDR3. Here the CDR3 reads CASSFRANTGELFF. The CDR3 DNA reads TGCGCCAGCAGCTTTCGTGCGAACACCGGGGAGCTGTTTTTT.

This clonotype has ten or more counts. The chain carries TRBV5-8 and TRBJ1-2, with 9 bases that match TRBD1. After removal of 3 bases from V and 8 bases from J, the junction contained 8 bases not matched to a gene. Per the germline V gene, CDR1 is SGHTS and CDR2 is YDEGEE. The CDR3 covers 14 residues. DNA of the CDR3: TGTGCCAGCAGCTCCGGGACAGGGAGTCTAGGCTACACCTTC. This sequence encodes CASSSGTGSLGYTF.

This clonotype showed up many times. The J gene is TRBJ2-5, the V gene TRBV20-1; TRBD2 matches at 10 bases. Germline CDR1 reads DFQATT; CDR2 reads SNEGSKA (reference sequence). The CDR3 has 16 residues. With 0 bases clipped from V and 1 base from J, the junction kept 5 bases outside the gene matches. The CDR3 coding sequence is TGCAGTGCTAGAGAGTCACTAGCGGGGAGCCAAGAGACCCAGTACTTC. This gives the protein CSARESLAGSQETQYF.

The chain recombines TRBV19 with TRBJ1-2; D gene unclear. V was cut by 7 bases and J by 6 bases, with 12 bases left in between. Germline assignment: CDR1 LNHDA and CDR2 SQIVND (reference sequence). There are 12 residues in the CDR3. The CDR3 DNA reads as TGTGCCAGTATAGGATCTCGACATGGCTACACCTTC. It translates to CASIGSRHGYTF.

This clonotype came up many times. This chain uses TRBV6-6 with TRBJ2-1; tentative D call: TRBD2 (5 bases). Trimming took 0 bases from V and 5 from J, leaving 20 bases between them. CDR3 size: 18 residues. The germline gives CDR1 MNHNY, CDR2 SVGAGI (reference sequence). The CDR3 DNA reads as TGTGCCAGCAGTTACTCTACCGGGGTCGGAGAGAGGAACAATGAGCAGTTCTTC. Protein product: CASSYSTGVGERNNEQFF.

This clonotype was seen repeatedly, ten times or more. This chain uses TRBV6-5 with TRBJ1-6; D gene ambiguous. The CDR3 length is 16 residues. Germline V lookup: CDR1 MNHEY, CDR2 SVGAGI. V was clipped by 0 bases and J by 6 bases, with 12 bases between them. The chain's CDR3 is CASSYSMQTINSPLHF. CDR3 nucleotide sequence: TGTGCCAGCAGTTACTCGATGCAGACCATTAATTCACCCCTCCACTTT.

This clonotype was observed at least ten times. CDR3 nucleotides: TGTGCCAGCAGTGTACGGGGGGCCAACGGGGAGCTGTTTTTT. Translated: CASSVRGANGELFF. This chain links TRBV2 with TRBJ2-2, with D possibly matching TRBD2 (7 bases). CDR3 length: 14 residues. The V end was cut by 4 bases, the J end by 7 bases, with 13 bases between. CDR1 is SNHLY and CDR2 is FYNNEI in the germline V gene.

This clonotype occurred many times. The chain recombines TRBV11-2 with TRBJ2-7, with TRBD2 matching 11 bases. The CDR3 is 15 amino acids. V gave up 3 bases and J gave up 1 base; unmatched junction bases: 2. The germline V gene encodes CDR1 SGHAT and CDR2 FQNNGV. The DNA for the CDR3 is TGTGCCAGCAGCTTCACTAGCGGGGGTTCCTACGAGCAGTACTTC. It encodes CASSFTSGGSYEQYF.

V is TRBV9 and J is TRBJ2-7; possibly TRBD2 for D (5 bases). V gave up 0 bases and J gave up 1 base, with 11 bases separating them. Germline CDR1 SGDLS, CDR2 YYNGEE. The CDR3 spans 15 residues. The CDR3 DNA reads TGTGCCAGCAGCGTAGTCGGGGTTCGGTCCTACGAGCAGTACTTC. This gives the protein CASSVVGVRSYEQYF.

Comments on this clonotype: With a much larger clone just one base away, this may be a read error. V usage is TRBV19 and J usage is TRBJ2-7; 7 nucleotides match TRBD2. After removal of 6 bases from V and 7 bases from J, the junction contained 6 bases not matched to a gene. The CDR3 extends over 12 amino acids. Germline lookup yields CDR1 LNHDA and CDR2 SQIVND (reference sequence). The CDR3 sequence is CASRMGGEEQYF. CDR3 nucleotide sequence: TGTGCCAGTAGGATGGGGGGGGAAGAGCAGTACTTC.